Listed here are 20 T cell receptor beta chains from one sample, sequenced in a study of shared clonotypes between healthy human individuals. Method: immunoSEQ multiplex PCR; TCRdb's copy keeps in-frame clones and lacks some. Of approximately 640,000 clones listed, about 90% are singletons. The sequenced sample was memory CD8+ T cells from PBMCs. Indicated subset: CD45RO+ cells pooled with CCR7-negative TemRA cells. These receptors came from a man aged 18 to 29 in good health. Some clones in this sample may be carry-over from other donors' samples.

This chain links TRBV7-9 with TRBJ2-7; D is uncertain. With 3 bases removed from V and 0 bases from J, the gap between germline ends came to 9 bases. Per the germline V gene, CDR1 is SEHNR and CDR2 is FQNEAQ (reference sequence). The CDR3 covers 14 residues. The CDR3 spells CASSFRPRSYEQYF. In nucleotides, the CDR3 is TGTGCCAGCAGCTTCAGACCCCGCTCCTACGAGCAGTACTTC.

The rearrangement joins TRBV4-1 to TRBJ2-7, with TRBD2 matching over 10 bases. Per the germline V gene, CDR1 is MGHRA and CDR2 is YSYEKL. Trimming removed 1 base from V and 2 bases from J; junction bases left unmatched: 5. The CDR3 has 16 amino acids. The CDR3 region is CASSQGPAGGPYEQYF. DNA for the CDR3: TGCGCCAGCAGCCAAGGTCCAGCGGGAGGGCCCTACGAGCAGTACTTC.

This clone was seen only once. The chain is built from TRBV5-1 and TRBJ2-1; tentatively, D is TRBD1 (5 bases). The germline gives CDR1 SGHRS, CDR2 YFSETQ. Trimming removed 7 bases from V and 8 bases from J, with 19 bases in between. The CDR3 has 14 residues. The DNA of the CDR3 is TGCGCCAGCTCCTTTGGGGCTAGTCGGCATGAGCAGTTCTTC. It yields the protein CASSFGASRHEQFF.

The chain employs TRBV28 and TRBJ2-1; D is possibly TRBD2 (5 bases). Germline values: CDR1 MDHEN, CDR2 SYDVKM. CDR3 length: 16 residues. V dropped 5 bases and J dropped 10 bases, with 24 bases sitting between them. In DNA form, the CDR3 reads TGTGCCAGCAGTACTCCTCAGGAGGAAAAGTCGAGCGAGCAGTTCTTC. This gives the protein CASSTPQEEKSSEQFF.

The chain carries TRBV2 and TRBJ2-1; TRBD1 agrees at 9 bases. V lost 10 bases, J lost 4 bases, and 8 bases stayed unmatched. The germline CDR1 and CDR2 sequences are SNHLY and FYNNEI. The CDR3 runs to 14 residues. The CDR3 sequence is CATVDRGPYNEQFF. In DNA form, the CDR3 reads TGTGCCACCGTGGACAGGGGACCTTACAATGAGCAGTTCTTC.

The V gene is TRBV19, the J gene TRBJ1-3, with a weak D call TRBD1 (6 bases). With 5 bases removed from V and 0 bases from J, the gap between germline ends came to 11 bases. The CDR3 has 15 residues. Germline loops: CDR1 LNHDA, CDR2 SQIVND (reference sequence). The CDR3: CASSEGHYSGNTIYF. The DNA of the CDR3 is TGTGCCAGTAGTGAGGGACACTACTCTGGAAACACCATATATTTT.

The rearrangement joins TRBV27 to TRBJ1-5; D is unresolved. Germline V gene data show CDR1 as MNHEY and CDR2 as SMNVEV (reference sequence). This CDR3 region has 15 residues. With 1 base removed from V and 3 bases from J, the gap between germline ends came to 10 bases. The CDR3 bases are TGTGCCAGCAGTTTATTCTCAGGAGTCAATCAGCCCCAGCATTTT. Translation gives CASSLFSGVNQPQHF.

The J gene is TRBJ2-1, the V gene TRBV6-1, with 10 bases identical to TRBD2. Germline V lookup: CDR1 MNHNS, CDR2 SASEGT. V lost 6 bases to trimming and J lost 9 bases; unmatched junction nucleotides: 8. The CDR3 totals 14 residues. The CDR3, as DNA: TGTGCCAGCAGAGAGCTAGCGGGAGCGAGTGAGCAGTTCTTC. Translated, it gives CASRELAGASEQFF.

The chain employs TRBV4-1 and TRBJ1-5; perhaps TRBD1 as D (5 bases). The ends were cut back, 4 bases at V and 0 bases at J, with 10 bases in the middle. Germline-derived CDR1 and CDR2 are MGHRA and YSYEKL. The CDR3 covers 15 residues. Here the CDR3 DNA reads TGCGCCAGCAGCCCGGGGCCCAATAGCAATCAGCCCCAGCATTTT. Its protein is CASSPGPNSNQPQHF.

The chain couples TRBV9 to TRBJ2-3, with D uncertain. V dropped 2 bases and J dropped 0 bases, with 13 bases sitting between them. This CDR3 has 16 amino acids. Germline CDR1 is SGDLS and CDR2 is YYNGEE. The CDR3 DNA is TGTGCCAGCAGCGTCCCCCACTCGACTAGCACAGATACGCAGTATTTT. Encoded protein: CASSVPHSTSTDTQYF.

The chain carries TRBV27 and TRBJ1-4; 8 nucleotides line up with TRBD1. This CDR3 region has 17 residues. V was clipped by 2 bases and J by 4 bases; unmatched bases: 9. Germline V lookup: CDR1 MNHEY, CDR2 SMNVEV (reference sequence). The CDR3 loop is CASSLVRRGTGNEKLFF. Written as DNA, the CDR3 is TGTGCCAGCAGTTTAGTTCGCCGAGGGACAGGTAATGAAAAACTGTTTTTT.

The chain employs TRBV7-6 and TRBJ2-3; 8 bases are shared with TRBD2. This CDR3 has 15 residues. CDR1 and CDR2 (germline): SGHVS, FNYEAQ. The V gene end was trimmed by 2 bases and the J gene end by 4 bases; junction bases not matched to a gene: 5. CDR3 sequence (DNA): TGTGCCAGCAGCTTATCAGCGGGAGTGGCAGATACGCAGTATTTT. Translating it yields CASSLSAGVADTQYF.

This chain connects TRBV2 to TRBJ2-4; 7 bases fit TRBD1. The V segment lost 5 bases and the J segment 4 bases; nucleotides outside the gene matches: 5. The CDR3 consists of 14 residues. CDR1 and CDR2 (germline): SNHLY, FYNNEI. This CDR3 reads CASSRGRGKNIQYF. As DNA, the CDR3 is TGTGCCAGCAGTAGGGGCAGGGGGAAAAACATTCAGTACTTC. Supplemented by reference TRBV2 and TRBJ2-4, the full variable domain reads EPEVTQTPSHQVTQMGQEVILRCVPISNHLYFYWYRQILGQKVEFLVSFYNNEISEKSEIFDDQFSVERPDGSNFTLKIRSTKLEDSAMYFCASSRGRGKNIQYFGAGTRLSVL.

CDR3 in DNA: TGTGCCAGCAGCTTCCGGACGGCGAACACTGAAGCTTTCTTT. Protein product: CASSFRTANTEAFF. V is TRBV7-2 and J is TRBJ1-1; D call uncertain. The germline V and J ends were trimmed by 3 bases and 1 base, with 9 bases remaining between them. CDR1 is SGHTA and CDR2 is FQGNSA in the germline V gene. The CDR3 is 14 residues long.

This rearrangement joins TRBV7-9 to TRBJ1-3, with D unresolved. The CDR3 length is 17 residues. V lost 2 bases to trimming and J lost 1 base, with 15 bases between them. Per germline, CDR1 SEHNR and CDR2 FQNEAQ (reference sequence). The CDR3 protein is CASSLIVSGYSGNTIYF. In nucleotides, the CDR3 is TGTGCCAGCAGCTTAATTGTCTCGGGGTATTCTGGAAACACCATATATTTT.

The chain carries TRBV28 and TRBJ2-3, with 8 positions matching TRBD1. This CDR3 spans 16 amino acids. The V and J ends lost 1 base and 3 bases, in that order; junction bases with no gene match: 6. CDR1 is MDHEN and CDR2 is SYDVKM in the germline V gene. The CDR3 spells CASSLLTGARTDTQYF. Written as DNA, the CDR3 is TGTGCCAGCAGTTTATTGACAGGGGCTAGAACAGATACGCAGTATTTT.

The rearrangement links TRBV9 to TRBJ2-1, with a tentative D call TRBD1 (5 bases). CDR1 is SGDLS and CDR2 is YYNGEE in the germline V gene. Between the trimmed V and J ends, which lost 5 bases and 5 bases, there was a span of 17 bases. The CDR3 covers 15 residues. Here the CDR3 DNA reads TGTGCCAGCAGAGAGTATGACAGTCCAAACAATGAGCAGTTCTTC. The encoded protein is CASREYDSPNNEQFF.

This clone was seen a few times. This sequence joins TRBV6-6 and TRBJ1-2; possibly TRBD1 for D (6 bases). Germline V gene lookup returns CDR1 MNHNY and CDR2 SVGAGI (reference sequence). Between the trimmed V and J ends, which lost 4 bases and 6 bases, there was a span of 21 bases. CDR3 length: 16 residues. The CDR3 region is CASSSLPNRVRDGYTF. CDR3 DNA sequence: TGTGCCAGCAGTTCCCTCCCAAACAGGGTAAGGGATGGCTACACCTTC.

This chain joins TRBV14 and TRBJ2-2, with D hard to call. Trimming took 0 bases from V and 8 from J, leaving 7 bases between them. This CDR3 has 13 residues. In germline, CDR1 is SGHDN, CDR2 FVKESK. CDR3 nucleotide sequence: TGTGCCAGCAGCCAAGATTGGGTAGGGGAGCTGTTTTTT. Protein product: CASSQDWVGELFF.

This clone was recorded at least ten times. The chain's CDR3 is CSASSHYGYTF. The CDR3 nucleotides are TGCAGTGCTAGTTCGCACTATGGCTACACCTTC. The chain joins TRBV20-1 to TRBJ1-2; D is unresolved. From germline, CDR1 is DFQATT and CDR2 SNEGSKA (reference sequence). The length of the CDR3 is 11 residues. Trimming cost V 3 bases and J 3 bases, with 5 bases left between them.